This T cell receptor (beta chain) emerged from a study of regulatory T cells in long-lasting Graves disease. HTBI primers from iRepertoire and Arm-PCR of CDR3 regions yielded the TCR beta libraries. A single record per CDR3 protein comes from TCRdb applying MiXCR to the multiplex PCR reads. Of around 500,000 distinct CDR3 sequences detected, about 12% appear once; the ten largest clones hold almost 9%. This clonotype has only a few counts. The time point: newly diagnosed GD, antithyroid drugs for less than 3 months. After RNA was extracted from PBMCs, the TCR library was made from it. Germline CDR1 is SEHNR and CDR2 is FQNEAQ (reference sequence). This CDR3 is built from 17 residues. V lost 4 bases to trimming and J lost 7 bases; unmatched junction nucleotides: 13. These same data were also listed under a study on T cells in Graves' hyperthyroidism and ophthalmopathy.

The starting material was peripheral blood mononuclear cells (PBMCs), obtained at new diagnosis, from a patient treated with antithyroid drugs. The receptor comes from a woman in her thirties with Graves disease. The V gene is TRBV7-9, the J gene TRBJ1-4; TRBD1 agrees at 9 bases. The CDR3 protein is CASSSRDRVDWSEKLFF. CDR3 nucleotides: TGTGCCAGCAGCTCCCGGGACAGGGTGGATTGGAGTGAAAAACTGTTTTTT.